These 17 T cell receptor beta chains originate from one sample sequenced in a study of glioma-infiltrating T cells after dendritic cell vaccination. The time point was: after dendritic cell vaccination, including at tumor progression/relapse. Profiled with immunoSEQ multiplex PCR; TCRdb holds only in-frame clones, not every one. The table has fewer than 25,000 clones, approximately 89% seen once; the top ten hold roughly 2.9%. The sample in question was blood, obtained after dendritic cell vaccination. The receptors originated from a human donor with glioblastoma.

This sequence joins TRBV30 and TRBJ2-1; 7 nucleotides align to TRBD2. Germline values: CDR1 GTSNPN, CDR2 SVGIG (reference sequence). The CDR3 sequence is 11 residues long. V shed 2 bases and J 13 bases; nucleotides not matched to a gene: 5. CDR3 nucleotide sequence: TGTGCCTGGAGTTTACTAGCGAGACAGTTCTTC. This codes for CAWSLLARQFF.

This chain joins TRBV27 and TRBJ2-1, with TRBD1 identical over 9 bases. The CDR3 spans 16 residues. J was trimmed by 7 bases and V by 5 bases; bases with no gene match: 12. In germline, CDR1 is MNHEY, CDR2 SMNVEV (reference sequence). CDR3 region: CASSTPGTGNANEQFF. In DNA form, the CDR3 reads TGTGCCAGCAGTACCCCCGGGACAGGGAATGCGAATGAGCAGTTCTTC.

This CDR3 is CASSLGNRGTNTEAFF. CDR3 sequence (DNA): TGTGCCAGCAGCTTAGGCAACAGGGGAACGAACACTGAAGCTTTCTTT. V gene TRBV7-6 combines with J gene TRBJ1-1; 7 bases map to TRBD1. CDR1 and CDR2 (germline): SGHVS, FNYEAQ. The V gene end was trimmed by 1 base and the J gene end by 1 base; junction bases not matched to a gene: 6. The CDR3 has 16 amino acids.

This clone was seen once. This chain connects TRBV27 to TRBJ1-2; D gene unclear. This CDR3 is built from 16 residues. The V end was cut by 5 bases, the J end by 6 bases, with 22 bases between. CDR1 MNHEY and CDR2 SMNVEV come from the germline V gene (reference sequence). The CDR3 DNA sequence: TGTGCCAGCAGTCCCTACGTCGTGACATCGACTAATGGCTACACCTTC. This translates into CASSPYVVTSTNGYTF.

This sequence joins TRBV14 and TRBJ2-2; D gene ambiguous. CDR1 is SGHDN, CDR2 FVKESK, per germline. The germline V and J ends were trimmed by 4 bases and 5 bases, with 8 bases remaining between them. CDR3 size: 13 residues. The CDR3 spells CASSPSITGELFF. The CDR3, as DNA: TGTGCCAGCAGCCCTAGTATTACCGGGGAGCTGTTTTTT.

A remark on this clone: Other nucleotide sequences in the sample specify the same CDR3. CDR3 loop: CASSQGAGNSPLHF. CDR3 nucleotides: TGTGCCAGCAGCCAGGGGGCGGGAAATTCACCCCTCCACTTT. The chain carries TRBV7-9 and TRBJ1-6; 8 positions agree with TRBD1. Per germline, CDR1 SEHNR and CDR2 FQNEAQ (reference sequence). This CDR3 spans 14 amino acids. The V segment lost 5 bases and the J segment 7 bases; nucleotides outside the gene matches: 4.

The chain couples TRBV14 to TRBJ1-1; perhaps TRBD1 as D (6 bases). This CDR3 region has 17 residues. Germline loops: CDR1 SGHDN, CDR2 FVKESK. The V end lost 0 bases, the J end lost 3 bases, and 17 bases lay between the germline ends. CDR3 region: CASSQDLSRGFHTEAFF. In DNA, the CDR3 is TGTGCCAGCAGCCAAGACCTTTCCAGGGGTTTCCACACTGAAGCTTTCTTT.

The chain carries TRBV6-5 and TRBJ1-5; 8 bases align to TRBD1. Germline CDR1 MNHEY, CDR2 SVGAGI. The CDR3 is 15 residues long. Trimming at V came to 6 bases and at J to 6 bases, leaving 10 bases not matched to a gene. DNA of the CDR3: TGTGCCAGCAGGGCCAGGGGGCTAGTGGGTCAGCCCCAGCATTTT. Protein sequence: CASRARGLVGQPQHF.

The chain carries TRBV7-2 and TRBJ2-7; TRBD2 might be the D (5 bases). The CDR3 is 13 residues long. The germline V and J ends were trimmed by 3 bases and 2 bases, with 8 bases remaining between them. The V gene's germline CDR1 is SGHTA and CDR2 FQGNSA. The CDR3 spells CASSLGSPYEQYF. The CDR3 nucleotides read TGTGCCAGCAGCTTGGGGAGCCCCTACGAGCAGTACTTC. Full variable domain (outside the CDR3, taken from reference TRBV7-2 and TRBJ2-7): GAGVSQSPSNKVTEKGKDVELRCDPISGHTALYWYRQSLGQGLEFLIYFQGNSAPDKSGLPSDRFSAERTGGSVSTLTIQRTQQEDSAVYLCASSLGSPYEQYFGPGTRLTVT.

This chain links TRBV15 with TRBJ1-1, with TRBD1 matching 9 bases. This CDR3 contains 15 residues. The junction had 6 bases not matched to a gene; V was cut back by 1 base and J by 6 bases. Per the germline V gene, CDR1 is LNHNV and CDR2 is YYDKDF (reference sequence). The CDR3 bases are TGTGCCACCAGCAGAGGGGACAGGGTTCCCTCTGAAGCTTTCTTT. As protein: CATSRGDRVPSEAFF.

With regard to this clone: Other DNA sequences in this sample translate to the same CDR3. The chain joins TRBV5-1 to TRBJ1-2; 7 bases align to TRBD1. In germline, CDR1 is SGHRS, CDR2 YFSETQ. Trimming took 6 bases from V and 4 from J; bases not matched to a gene: 21. The CDR3 runs to 18 residues. The CDR3 here is CASTRGPAPTGVVYGYTF. CDR3 bases: TGCGCCAGCACCCGAGGCCCTGCTCCCACAGGGGTAGTCTATGGCTACACCTTC.

The chain links TRBV11-1 to TRBJ2-7; TRBD1 is a possible D gene (6 bases). V was pared by 6 bases and J by 0 bases, with 6 bases between. The CDR3 is 12 residues long. CDR1 and CDR2 (germline): SGHAT, FQDESV (reference sequence). The CDR3 DNA sequence: TGTGCCAGCAGAGGGGGCTCCTACGAGCAGTACTTC. This gives the protein CASRGGSYEQYF. The full variable domain, rest sourced from reference TRBV11-1 and TRBJ2-7, is EAEVAQSPRYKITEKSQAVAFWCDPISGHATLYWYRQILGQGPELLVQFQDESVVDDSQLPKDRFSAERLKGVDSTLKIQPAELGDSAMYLCASRGGSYEQYFGPGTRLTVT.

The J gene is TRBJ1-6, the V gene TRBV5-4, with D uncertain. The CDR3 totals 13 residues. With 2 bases removed from V and 7 bases from J, the gap between germline ends came to 7 bases. Germline CDR1 is SGHNT and CDR2 is YYREEE (reference sequence). CDR3 DNA sequence: TGTGCCAGCAGCTTTGGGAGGAATTCACCCCTCCACTTT. Translated, it gives CASSFGRNSPLHF.

The chain uses TRBV4-1 and TRBJ2-7, with 7 bases aligning to TRBD2. CDR1 is MGHRA, CDR2 YSYEKL, per germline. V dropped 4 bases and J dropped 4; count of bases not matched to a gene: 19. The CDR3 loop spans 18 amino acids. The CDR3 loop reads CASSPNHPGGATGYEQYF. Here the CDR3 DNA reads TGCGCCAGCAGCCCCAACCATCCGGGGGGAGCTACCGGATACGAGCAGTACTTC.

The chain carries TRBV29-1 and TRBJ2-1, with 9 bases that match TRBD2. Germline V gene data show CDR1 as SQVTM and CDR2 as ANQGSEA. The CDR3 consists of 15 residues. V was clipped by 7 bases and J by 7 bases; unmatched bases: 14. The CDR3 region is CSAPRGASGVNEQFF. The CDR3 coding sequence is TGCAGCGCCCCACGGGGGGCTAGCGGGGTTAATGAGCAGTTCTTC.

V and J are TRBV27 and TRBJ2-6; TRBD1 matches 11 bases. The germline gives CDR1 MNHEY, CDR2 SMNVEV (reference sequence). V lost 6 bases, J lost 1 base, and 5 bases stayed unmatched. CDR3 length: 17 amino acids. The CDR3 is CASSGTGGYSGANVLTF. The CDR3 DNA reads as TGTGCCAGCAGCGGGACAGGGGGGTATTCTGGGGCCAACGTCCTGACTTTC.

The chain uses TRBV7-2 and TRBJ2-5; TRBD2 matches at 8 bases. V lost 2 bases to trimming and J lost 1 base; unmatched junction nucleotides: 6. Germline-derived CDR1 and CDR2 are SGHTA and FQGNSA. The CDR3 covers 16 residues. The CDR3 reads CASSLSVGGGQETQYF. For the CDR3, the DNA is TGTGCCAGCAGCTTATCGGTCGGGGGGGGCCAAGAGACCCAGTACTTC.